The 15 T cell receptor beta chains presented below share a single source sample, sequenced in a study of siplizumab effects on memory and regulatory T cells. Profiling relied on immunoSEQ multiplex PCR, and the TCRdb table lists in-frame clones only, not all of them. The table has roughly 97,000 clones, about 93% seen once. Sequencing used Tregs sorted from blood. The receptor source for this set is a human donor in good health.

The chain joins TRBV18 to TRBJ1-1; the D gene is possibly TRBD1 (6 bases). This CDR3 spans 16 amino acids. CDR1 KGHSH and CDR2 LQKENI come from the germline V gene. V was trimmed by 3 bases and J by 1 base, leaving 15 bases between them. For the CDR3, the DNA is TGTGCCAGCTCACCTCTTCAGGGAGGGGGGAACACTGAAGCTTTCTTT. It encodes CASSPLQGGGNTEAFF.

V and J are TRBV9 and TRBJ2-3; 10 bases agree with TRBD2. The V gene's germline CDR1 is SGDLS and CDR2 YYNGEE. CDR3 length: 15 amino acids. J gave up 4 bases and V 2 bases, and 4 bases lay outside the gene matches. CDR3 sequence reads: CASSVSGRMADTQYF. The DNA of the CDR3 is TGTGCCAGCAGCGTTAGCGGGAGGATGGCAGATACGCAGTATTTT.

The chain recombines TRBV23-1 with TRBJ2-2, with D perhaps given as TRBD1 or TRBD2 (5 bases each). TRBV23-1 is known as an ORF, though its function is uncertain. V was shortened by 1 base and J by 4 bases, with 19 bases between the two germline ends. CDR3 length equals 18 residues. DNA of the CDR3: TGCGCCAGCAGTCAATGGGAAGGGGCCAAAGGGAGCACCGGGGAGCTGTTTTTT. It specifies CASSQWEGAKGSTGELFF.

The V call is TRBV27, the J call TRBJ2-1; weak D call: TRBD2 (6 bases). CDR3 length: 15 residues. V shed 3 bases and J shed 8 bases, with 17 bases lying between them. CDR1 is MNHEY, CDR2 SMNVEV, per germline (reference sequence). CDR3 nucleotides: TGTGCCAGCAGTTTGCGGCCCATCCGGGGGTATGAGCAGTTCTTC. It specifies CASSLRPIRGYEQFF.

This rearrangement joins TRBV7-9 to TRBJ1-4; D might be TRBD1 (5 bases). CDR3 length: 15 amino acids. V lost 5 bases and J 5 bases, leaving 15 bases between the germline ends. CDR1 and CDR2 (germline): SEHNR, FQNEAQ (reference sequence). DNA for the CDR3: TGTGCCAGCAGCGAGTCCGGGACGAGAAATGAAAAACTGTTTTTT. This sequence encodes CASSESGTRNEKLFF.

The chain is built from TRBV6-4 and TRBJ1-2; possible D gene TRBD1, 6 bases. V gave up 3 bases and J gave up 7 bases, with 12 bases separating them. CDR3 length: 13 amino acids. Per the germline V gene, CDR1 is MRHNA and CDR2 is SNTAGT. CDR3 nucleotide sequence: TGTGCCAGCAGTGAGAGGGGGGGGTTTGGCTACACCTTC. Residues: CASSERGGFGYTF.

V usage is TRBV11-2 and J usage is TRBJ2-7, with unresolved D. Germline V gene data show CDR1 as SGHAT and CDR2 as FQNNGV. This CDR3 is 14 amino acids long. V was clipped by 3 bases and J by 2 bases, with 11 bases between them. This CDR3 reads CASSFYPATYEQYF. CDR3 sequence (DNA): TGTGCCAGCAGCTTTTATCCAGCTACCTACGAGCAGTACTTC.

V is TRBV4-1 and J is TRBJ2-3, with TRBD2 matching over 8 bases. Trimming cost V 0 bases and J 2 bases; bases outside gene matches: 10. The CDR3 runs to 18 residues. Germline V CDR1 and CDR2: MGHRA, YSYEKL. CDR3 DNA: TGCGCCAGCAGCCAAGAAATCATTGGCGGGGGGTACACAGATACGCAGTATTTT. It is translated as CASSQEIIGGGYTDTQYF.

The V call is TRBV6-6, the J call TRBJ2-2, with D unresolved. The germline V gene has CDR1 MNHNY and CDR2 SVGAGI (reference sequence). The CDR3 consists of 14 residues. V was trimmed by 8 bases and J by 1 base, leaving 11 bases between them. CDR3 residues: CASFPGGNTGELFF. The CDR3 DNA follows: TGTGCCAGCTTTCCGGGCGGGAACACCGGGGAGCTGTTTTTT.

J is TRBJ1-2 and V is TRBV5-6, with D perhaps TRBD1 (5 bases). The CDR3 loop spans 13 amino acids. V gave up 2 bases and J gave up 4 bases, with 9 bases separating them. Germline-derived CDR1 and CDR2 are SGHDT and YYEEEE. In DNA, the CDR3 is TGTGCCAGCAGCTTTCGGGACGGCTATGGCTACACCTTC. This translates into CASSFRDGYGYTF.

The CDR3 DNA reads as TGTGCCAGCAGCTTAGCGCTACTAGCGGTGGGTGTGGAGCAGTTCTTC. Amino acids: CASSLALLAVGVEQFF. J is TRBJ2-1 and V is TRBV7-2, with 8 bases fitting TRBD2. CDR1 and CDR2 (germline): SGHTA, FQGNSA. The CDR3 is 16 amino acids. Trimming took 0 bases from V and 10 from J; bases not matched to a gene: 11.

The chain carries TRBV19 and TRBJ2-5; D unresolved. V was trimmed by 3 bases and J by 5 bases, leaving 16 bases between them. CDR3 length: 15 residues. CDR1 is LNHDA, CDR2 SQIVND, per germline (reference sequence). The CDR3: CASSIGVVMGETQYF. The CDR3, as DNA: TGTGCCAGTAGTATTGGGGTCGTGATGGGGGAGACCCAGTACTTC.

The rearrangement uses TRBV27 and TRBJ1-5, with D hard to call. V was cut by 5 bases and J by 9 bases, with 17 bases left in between. The CDR3 sequence is 14 residues long. CDR1 and CDR2 (germline): MNHEY, SMNVEV (reference sequence). The CDR3: CASSADGRNLPQHF. For the CDR3, the DNA is TGTGCCAGCAGTGCAGACGGGCGAAACTTGCCCCAGCATTTT.

This chain links TRBV15 with TRBJ2-7, with D maybe TRBD2 (5 bases). The CDR3 sequence is 14 residues long. V lost 1 base and J 8 bases, leaving 15 bases between the germline ends. The germline gives CDR1 LNHNV, CDR2 YYDKDF (reference sequence). CDR3 residues: CATSRAELGGKQYF. The CDR3 coding sequence is TGTGCCACCAGCAGAGCAGAACTAGGCGGCAAGCAGTACTTC. The complete variable domain, with remaining parts taken from reference TRBV15 and TRBJ2-7, reads DAMVIQNPRYQVTQFGKPVTLSCSQTLNHNVMYWYQQKSSQAPKLLFHYYDKDFNNEADTPDNFQSRRPNTSFCFLDIRSPGLGDTAMYLCATSRAELGGKQYFGPGTRLTVT.

This chain connects TRBV4-1 to TRBJ2-7; D possibly matches TRBD1 or TRBD2 (6 bases each). Germline V lookup: CDR1 MGHRA, CDR2 YSYEKL. There are 15 residues in the CDR3. V lost 1 base and J lost 6, with 16 bases in between. CDR3 loop: CASSQGGGRGVEQYF. CDR3 in DNA: TGCGCCAGCAGCCAAGGGGGAGGCAGGGGTGTCGAGCAGTACTTC.